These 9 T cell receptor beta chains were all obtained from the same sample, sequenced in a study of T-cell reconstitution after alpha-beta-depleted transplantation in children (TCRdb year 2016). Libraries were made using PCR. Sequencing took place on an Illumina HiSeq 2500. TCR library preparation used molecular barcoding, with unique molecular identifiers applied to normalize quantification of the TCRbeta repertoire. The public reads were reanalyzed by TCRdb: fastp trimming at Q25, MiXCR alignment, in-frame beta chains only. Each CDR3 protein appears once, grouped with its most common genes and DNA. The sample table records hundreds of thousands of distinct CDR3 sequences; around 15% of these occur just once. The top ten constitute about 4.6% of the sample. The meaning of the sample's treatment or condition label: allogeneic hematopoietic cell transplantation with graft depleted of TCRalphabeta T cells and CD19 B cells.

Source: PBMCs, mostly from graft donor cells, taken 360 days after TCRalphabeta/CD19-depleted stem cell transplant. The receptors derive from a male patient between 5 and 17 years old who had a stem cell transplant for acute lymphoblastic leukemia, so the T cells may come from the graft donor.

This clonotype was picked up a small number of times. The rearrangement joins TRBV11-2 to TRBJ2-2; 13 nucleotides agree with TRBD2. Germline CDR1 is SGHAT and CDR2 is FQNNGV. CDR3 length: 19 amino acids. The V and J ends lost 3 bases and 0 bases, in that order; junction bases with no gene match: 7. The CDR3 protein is CASSFGLAGAHTNTGELFF. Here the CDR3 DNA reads TGTGCCAGCAGCTTCGGACTAGCGGGAGCGCATACGAACACCGGGGAGCTGTTTTTT.

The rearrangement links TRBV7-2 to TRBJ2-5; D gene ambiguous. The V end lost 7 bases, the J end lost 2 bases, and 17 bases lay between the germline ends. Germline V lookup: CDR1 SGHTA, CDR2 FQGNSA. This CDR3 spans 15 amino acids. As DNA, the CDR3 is TGTGCCAGCAACCGACTCCCCCTTCATCAAGAGACCCAGTACTTC. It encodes CASNRLPLHQETQYF.

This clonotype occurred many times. The DNA for the CDR3 is TGTGCCAGCAGCCCAGGGGCAGCCGGGACTTCAGATTACGAGCAGTACTTC. This gives the protein CASSPGAAGTSDYEQYF. The V call is TRBV7-9, the J call TRBJ2-7; tentatively, D is TRBD1 or TRBD2 (6 bases each). This CDR3 region has 17 residues. Looked up from germline, CDR1 is SEHNR and CDR2 is FQNEAQ (reference sequence). V dropped 5 bases and J dropped 4 bases, with 24 bases sitting between them.

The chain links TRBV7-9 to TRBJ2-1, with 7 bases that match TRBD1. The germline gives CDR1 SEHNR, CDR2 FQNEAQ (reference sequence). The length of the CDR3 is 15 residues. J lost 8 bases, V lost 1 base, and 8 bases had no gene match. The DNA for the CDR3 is TGTGCCAGCAGCTTAGAATTGCAGGGGGTCGATGAGCAGTTCTTC. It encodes CASSLELQGVDEQFF.

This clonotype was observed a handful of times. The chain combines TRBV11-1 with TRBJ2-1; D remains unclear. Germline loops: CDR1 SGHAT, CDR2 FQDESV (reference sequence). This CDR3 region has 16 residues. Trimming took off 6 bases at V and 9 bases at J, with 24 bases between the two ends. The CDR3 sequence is CASRPSSPLTPPEQFF. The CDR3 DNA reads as TGTGCCAGCAGACCTTCCTCCCCACTCACTCCTCCTGAGCAGTTCTTC.

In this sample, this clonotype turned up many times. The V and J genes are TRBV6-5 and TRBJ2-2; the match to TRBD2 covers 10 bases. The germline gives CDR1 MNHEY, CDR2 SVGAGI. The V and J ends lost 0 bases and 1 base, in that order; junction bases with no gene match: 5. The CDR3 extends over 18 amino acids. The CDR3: CASSYSTLAGLNTGELFF. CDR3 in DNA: TGTGCCAGCAGTTACTCAACACTAGCGGGACTGAACACCGGGGAGCTGTTTTTT.

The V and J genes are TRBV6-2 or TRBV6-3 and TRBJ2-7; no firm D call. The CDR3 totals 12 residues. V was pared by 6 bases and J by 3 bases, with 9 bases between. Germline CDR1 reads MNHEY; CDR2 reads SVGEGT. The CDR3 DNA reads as TGTGCCAGCAGCAAACGGAGCTACGAGCAGTACTTC. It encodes CASSKRSYEQYF.

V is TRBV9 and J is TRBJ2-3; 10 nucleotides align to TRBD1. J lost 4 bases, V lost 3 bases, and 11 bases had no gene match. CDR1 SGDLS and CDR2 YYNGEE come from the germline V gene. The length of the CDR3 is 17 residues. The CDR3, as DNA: TGTGCCAGCAGCGGAACCGGGACAGGGGAATTCCCAGATACGCAGTATTTT. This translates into CASSGTGTGEFPDTQYF.

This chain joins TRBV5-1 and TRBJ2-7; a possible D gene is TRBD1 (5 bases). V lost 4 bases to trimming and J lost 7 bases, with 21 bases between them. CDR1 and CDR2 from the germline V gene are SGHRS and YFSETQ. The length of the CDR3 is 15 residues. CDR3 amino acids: CASSLDPQGVGEQYF. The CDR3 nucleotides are TGCGCCAGCAGCCTGGACCCTCAAGGGGTGGGAGAGCAGTACTTC.